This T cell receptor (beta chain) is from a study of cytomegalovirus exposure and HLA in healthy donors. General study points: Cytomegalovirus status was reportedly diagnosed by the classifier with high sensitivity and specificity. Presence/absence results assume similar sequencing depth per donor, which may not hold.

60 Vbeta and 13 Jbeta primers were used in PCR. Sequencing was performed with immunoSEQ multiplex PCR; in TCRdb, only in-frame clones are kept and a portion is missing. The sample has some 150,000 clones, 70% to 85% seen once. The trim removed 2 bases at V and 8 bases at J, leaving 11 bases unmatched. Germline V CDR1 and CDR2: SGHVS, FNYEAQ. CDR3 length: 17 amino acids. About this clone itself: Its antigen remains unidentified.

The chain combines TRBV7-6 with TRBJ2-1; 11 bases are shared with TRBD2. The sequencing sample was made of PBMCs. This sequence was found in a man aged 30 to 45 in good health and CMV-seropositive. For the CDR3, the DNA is TGTGCCAGCAGCTTACGTAGCGGGGGGGAAGCGCGCGATGAGCAGTTCTTC. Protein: CASSLRSGGEARDEQFF.